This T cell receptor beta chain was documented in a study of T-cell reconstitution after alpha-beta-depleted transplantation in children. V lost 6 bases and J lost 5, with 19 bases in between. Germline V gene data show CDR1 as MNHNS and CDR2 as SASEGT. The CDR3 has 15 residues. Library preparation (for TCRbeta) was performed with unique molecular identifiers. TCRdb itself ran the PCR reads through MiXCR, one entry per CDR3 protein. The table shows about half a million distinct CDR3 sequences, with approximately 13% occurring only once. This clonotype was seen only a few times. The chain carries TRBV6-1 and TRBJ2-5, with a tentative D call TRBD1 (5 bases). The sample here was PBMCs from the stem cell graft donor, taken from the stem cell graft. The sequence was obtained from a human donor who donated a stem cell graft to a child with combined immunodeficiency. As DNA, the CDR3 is TGTGCCAGCAGAGCTACGCTGGGGCTTGTGGAGACCCAGTACTTC. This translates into CASRATLGLVETQYF.